This T cell receptor (beta chain) came from a study of CD8 T cells in Susac syndrome. Germline V gene data show CDR1 as MDHEN and CDR2 as SYDVKM. Trimming took 5 bases from V and 4 from J, leaving 15 bases between them. The CDR3 spans 14 residues. Random hexamers were used to reverse transcribe an amount of about 0.45 to 1 ug RNA. By means of immunoSEQ multiplex PCR, TCR beta CDR3 spanning 54 Vbeta and 13 Jbeta underwent amplification. From the immunoSEQ multiplex PCR reads, TCRdb called clonotypes with MiXCR, one entry per CDR3 protein. The sample lists around 270,000 distinct CDR3 sequences; roughly 90% were seen once. Sequencing of TCR beta drew on CD8+ and CD4+ T cells from blood.

The rearrangement uses TRBV28 and TRBJ2-7; either TRBD1 or TRBD2 may supply D (6 bases each). Sequencing was done on a sample of CD8+ T cells from PBMCs. The receptor comes from a human donor with multiple sclerosis. DNA of the CDR3: TGTGCCAGCAGTCCCCGGGGGCCCTTTTACGAGCAGTACTTC. This encodes CASSPRGPFYEQYF.